This TCR beta chain is from a study of identical twins. Findings of the study overall: Twin-shared out-of-frame alpha sequences were enriched for low generation probability. Within monozygotic twins, out-of-frame TCR alpha sharing was underestimated by the models. Out-of-frame beta sequences exhibited a weaker degree of excess twin sharing.

Note on this clonotype: The antigen is unknown.

With 1 base removed from V and 3 bases from J, the gap between germline ends came to 6 bases. Germline V gene data show CDR1 as LGHDT and CDR2 as YNNKEL (reference sequence). The CDR3 contains 13 residues. TCRdb processed the 5' RACE reads anew with MiXCR; each CDR3 protein has one entry. The table has fewer than 650,000 distinct CDR3 sequences, about 7.1% seen once; the top ten hold over 1.5%. The same sample was also studied in work on yellow fever vaccine responses in identical twins. That source reports: Among the twins, the vaccine T cell response reportedly seemed partly convergent and partly personalized.

The rearrangement joins TRBV3-1 to TRBJ1-2; D not certain. The source is a woman younger than 30 in good health. Material: PBMCs. CDR3 sequence: CASSQAVDYGYTF. The CDR3 bases are TGTGCCAGCAGCCAAGCAGTGGACTATGGCTACACCTTC.